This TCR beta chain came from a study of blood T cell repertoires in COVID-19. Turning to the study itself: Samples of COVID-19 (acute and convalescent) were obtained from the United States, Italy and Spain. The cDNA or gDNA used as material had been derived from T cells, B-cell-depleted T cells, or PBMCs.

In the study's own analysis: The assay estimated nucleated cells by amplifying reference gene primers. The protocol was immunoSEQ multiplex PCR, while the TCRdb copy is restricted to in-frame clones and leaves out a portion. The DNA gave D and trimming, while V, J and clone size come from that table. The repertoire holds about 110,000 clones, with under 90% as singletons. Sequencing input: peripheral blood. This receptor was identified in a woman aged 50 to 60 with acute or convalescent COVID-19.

This CDR3 is CASSLGTGFTDTQYF. The DNA of the CDR3 is TGCGCCAGCAGCTTGGGAACGGGGTTCACAGATACGCAGTATTTT. The chain is built from TRBV5-1 and TRBJ2-3; D perhaps matches TRBD2 (5 bases). V was shortened by 0 bases and J by 2 bases, with 10 bases between the two germline ends. The germline V gene has CDR1 SGHRS and CDR2 YFSETQ. The CDR3 totals 15 residues.